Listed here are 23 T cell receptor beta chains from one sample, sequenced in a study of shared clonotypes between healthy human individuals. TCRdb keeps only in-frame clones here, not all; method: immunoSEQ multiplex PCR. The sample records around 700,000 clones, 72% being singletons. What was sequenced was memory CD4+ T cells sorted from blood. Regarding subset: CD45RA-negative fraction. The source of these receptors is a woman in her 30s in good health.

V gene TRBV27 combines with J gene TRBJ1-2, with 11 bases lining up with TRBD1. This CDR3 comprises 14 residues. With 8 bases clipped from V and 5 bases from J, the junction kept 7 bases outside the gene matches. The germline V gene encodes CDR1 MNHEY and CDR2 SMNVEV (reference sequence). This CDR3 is CASRKGQGEYGYTF. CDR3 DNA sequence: TGTGCCAGCCGAAAGGGACAGGGGGAATATGGCTACACCTTC.

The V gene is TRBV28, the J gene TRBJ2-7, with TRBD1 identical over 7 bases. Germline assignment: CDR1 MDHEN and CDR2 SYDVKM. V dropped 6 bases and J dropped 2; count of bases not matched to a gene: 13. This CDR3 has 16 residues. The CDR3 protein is CASSSDPGQKTYEQYF. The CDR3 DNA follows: TGTGCCAGCAGCTCTGACCCGGGACAGAAAACCTACGAGCAGTACTTC.

In DNA, the CDR3 is TGTGCCAGCAGTGAAGGAGGGGCTGAAGCTTTCTTT. Protein product: CASSEGGAEAFF. This chain connects TRBV2 to TRBJ1-1; tentatively, D is TRBD1 (5 bases). The germline gives CDR1 SNHLY, CDR2 FYNNEI. This CDR3 is 12 amino acids long. Between the trimmed V and J ends, which lost 1 base and 6 bases, there was a span of 6 bases.

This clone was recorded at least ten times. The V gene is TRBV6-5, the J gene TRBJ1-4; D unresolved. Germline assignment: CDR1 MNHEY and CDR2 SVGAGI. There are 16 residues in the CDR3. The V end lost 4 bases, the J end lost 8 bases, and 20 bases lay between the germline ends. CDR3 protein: CASSLKDATRGEKLFF. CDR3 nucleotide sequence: TGTGCCAGCAGTTTGAAAGACGCCACCCGCGGGGAAAAACTGTTTTTT.

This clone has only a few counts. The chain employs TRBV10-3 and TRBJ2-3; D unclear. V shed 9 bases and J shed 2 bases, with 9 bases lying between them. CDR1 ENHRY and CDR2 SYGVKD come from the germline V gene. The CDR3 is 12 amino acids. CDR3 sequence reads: CAIGLTTDTQYF. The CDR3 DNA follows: TGTGCCATAGGGTTAACCACAGATACGCAGTATTTT.

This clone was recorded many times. The CDR3 reads CASRQAIGPNTEAFF. The CDR3 DNA sequence: TGTGCCAGCAGACAGGCCATAGGGCCAAACACTGAAGCTTTCTTT. The chain is built from TRBV28 and TRBJ1-1, with TRBD1 as a possible D gene (5 bases). The CDR3 is made up of 15 amino acids. CDR1 and CDR2 from the germline V gene are MDHEN and SYDVKM. Trimming pared 6 bases from V and 2 bases from J, leaving 16 bases between.

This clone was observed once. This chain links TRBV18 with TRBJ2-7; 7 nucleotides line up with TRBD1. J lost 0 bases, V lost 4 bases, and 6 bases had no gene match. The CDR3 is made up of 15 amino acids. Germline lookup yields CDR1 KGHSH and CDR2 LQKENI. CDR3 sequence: CASSLATGVSYEQYF. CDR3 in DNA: TGTGCCAGCTCACTCGCAACAGGGGTCTCCTACGAGCAGTACTTC.

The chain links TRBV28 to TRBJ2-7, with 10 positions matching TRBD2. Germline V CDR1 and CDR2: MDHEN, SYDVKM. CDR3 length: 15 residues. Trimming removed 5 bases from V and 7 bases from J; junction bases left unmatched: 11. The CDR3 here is CASSPHTSGTFEQYF. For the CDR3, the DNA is TGTGCCAGCAGTCCCCATACTAGCGGGACTTTTGAGCAGTACTTC.

CDR3 DNA sequence: TGTGCCAGCAGTGGGACAGCTACCTACGAGCAGTACTTC. Its protein product is CASSGTATYEQYF. The V gene is TRBV28, the J gene TRBJ2-7, with 7 bases aligning to TRBD1. The length of the CDR3 is 13 residues. With V trimmed by 5 bases and J by 2 bases, 3 bases remained unmatched. Germline V lookup: CDR1 MDHEN, CDR2 SYDVKM.

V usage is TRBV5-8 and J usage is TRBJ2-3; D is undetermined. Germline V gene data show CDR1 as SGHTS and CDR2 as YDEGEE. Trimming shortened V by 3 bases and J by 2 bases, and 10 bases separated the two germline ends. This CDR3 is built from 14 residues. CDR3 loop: CASSSVPTTDTQYF. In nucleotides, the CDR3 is TGTGCCAGCAGCTCCGTTCCTACCACAGATACGCAGTATTTT.

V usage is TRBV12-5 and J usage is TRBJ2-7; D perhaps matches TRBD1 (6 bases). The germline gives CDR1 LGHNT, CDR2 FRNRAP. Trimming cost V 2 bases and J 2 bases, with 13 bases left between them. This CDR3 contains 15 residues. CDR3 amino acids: CASGLSQDRPYEQYF. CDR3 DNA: TGTGCTAGTGGTTTGTCGCAGGACAGACCCTACGAGCAGTACTTC.

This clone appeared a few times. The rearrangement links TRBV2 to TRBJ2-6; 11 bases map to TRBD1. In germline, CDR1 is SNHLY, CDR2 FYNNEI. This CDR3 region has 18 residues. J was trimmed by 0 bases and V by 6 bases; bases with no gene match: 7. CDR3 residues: CASRGQGASSSGANVLTF. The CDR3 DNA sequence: TGTGCCAGCAGAGGACAGGGGGCTTCTTCCTCTGGGGCCAACGTCCTGACTTTC.

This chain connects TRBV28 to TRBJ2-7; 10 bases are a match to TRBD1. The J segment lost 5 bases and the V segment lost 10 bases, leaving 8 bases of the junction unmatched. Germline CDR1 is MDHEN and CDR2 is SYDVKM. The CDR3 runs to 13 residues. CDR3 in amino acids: CAITTGGFDEQYF. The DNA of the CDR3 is TGTGCCATTACGACAGGGGGCTTCGACGAGCAGTACTTC.

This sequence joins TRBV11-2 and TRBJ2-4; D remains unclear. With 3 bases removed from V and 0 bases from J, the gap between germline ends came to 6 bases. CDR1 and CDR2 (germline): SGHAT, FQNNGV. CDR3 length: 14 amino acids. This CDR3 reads CASSFRVAKNIQYF. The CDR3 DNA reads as TGTGCCAGCAGCTTCCGGGTAGCCAAAAACATTCAGTACTTC. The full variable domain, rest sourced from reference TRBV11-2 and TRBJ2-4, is EAGVAQSPRYKIIEKRQSVAFWCNPISGHATLYWYQQILGQGPKLLIQFQNNGVVDDSQLPKDRFSAERLKGVDSTLKIQPAKLEDSAVYLCASSFRVAKNIQYFGAGTRLSVL.

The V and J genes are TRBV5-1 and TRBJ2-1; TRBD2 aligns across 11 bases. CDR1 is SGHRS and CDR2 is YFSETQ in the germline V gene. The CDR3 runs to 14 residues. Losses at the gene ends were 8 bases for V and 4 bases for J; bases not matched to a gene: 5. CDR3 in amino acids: CASQPSGGYNEQFF. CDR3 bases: TGCGCCAGTCAGCCTAGCGGGGGGTACAATGAGCAGTTCTTC. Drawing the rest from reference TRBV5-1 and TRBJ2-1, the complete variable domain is KAGVTQTPRYLIKTRGQQVTLSCSPISGHRSVSWYQQTPGQGLQFLFEYFSETQRNKGNFPGRFSGRQFSNSRSEMNVSTLELGDSALYLCASQPSGGYNEQFFGPGTRLTVL.

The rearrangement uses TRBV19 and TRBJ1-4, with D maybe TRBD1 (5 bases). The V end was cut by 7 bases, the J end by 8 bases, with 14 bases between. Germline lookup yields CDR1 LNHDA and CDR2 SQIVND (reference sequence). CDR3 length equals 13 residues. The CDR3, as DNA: TGTGCCAGTACGGGCAGGGCTCCGGAAAAACTGTTTTTT. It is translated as CASTGRAPEKLFF.

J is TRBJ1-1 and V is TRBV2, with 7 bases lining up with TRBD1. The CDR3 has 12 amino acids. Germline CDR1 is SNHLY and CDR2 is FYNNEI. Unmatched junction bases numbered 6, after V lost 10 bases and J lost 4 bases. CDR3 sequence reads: CAKNRGGTEAFF. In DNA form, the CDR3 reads TGTGCCAAAAACAGGGGAGGCACTGAAGCTTTCTTT.

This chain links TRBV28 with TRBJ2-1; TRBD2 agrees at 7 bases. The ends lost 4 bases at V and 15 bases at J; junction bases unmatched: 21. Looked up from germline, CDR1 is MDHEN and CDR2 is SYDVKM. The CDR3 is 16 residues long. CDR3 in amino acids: CASSSSGREQPFVAFF. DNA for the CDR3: TGTGCCAGCAGTTCCTCCGGGCGGGAGCAACCTTTTGTCGCGTTCTTC.

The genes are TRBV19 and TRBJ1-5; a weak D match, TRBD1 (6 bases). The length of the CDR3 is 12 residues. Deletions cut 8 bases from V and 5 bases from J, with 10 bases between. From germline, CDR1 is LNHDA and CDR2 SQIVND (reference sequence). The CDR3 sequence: CASQQGYQPQHF. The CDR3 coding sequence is TGTGCCAGTCAGCAGGGGTATCAGCCCCAGCATTTT.

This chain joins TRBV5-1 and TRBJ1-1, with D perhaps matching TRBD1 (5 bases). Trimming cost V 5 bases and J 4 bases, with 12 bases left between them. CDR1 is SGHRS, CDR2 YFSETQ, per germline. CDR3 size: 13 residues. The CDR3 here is CASSGDLFTEAFF. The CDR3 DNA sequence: TGCGCCAGCAGTGGGGACCTCTTCACTGAAGCTTTCTTT.

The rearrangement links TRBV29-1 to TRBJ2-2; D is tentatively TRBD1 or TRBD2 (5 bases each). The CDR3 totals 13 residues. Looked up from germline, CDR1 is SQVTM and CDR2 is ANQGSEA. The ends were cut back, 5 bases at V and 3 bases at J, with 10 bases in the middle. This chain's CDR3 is CSVKGTYTGELFF. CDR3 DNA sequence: TGCAGCGTTAAGGGGACCTACACCGGGGAGCTGTTTTTT.

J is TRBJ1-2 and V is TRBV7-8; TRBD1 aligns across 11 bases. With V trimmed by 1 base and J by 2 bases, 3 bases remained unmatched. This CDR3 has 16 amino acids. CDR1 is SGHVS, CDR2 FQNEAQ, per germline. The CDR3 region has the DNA TGTGCCAGCAGCTTAGGGACAGGGGGCCTAAACTATGGCTACACCTTC. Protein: CASSLGTGGLNYGYTF.

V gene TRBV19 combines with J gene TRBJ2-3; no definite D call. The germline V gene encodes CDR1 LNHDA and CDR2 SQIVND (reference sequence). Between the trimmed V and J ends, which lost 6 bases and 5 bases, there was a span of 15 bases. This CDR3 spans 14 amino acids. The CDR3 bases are TGTGCCAGTAGACTTCGGACCCTAGAAGATACGCAGTATTTT. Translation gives CASRLRTLEDTQYF.